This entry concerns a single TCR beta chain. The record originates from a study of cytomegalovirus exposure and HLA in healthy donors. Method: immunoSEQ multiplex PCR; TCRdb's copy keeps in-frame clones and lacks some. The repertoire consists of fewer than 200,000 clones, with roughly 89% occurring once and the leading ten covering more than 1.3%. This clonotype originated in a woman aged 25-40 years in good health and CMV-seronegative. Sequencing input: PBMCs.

DNA of the CDR3: TGTGCCAGCGGTCCATATGGCAGGGAGGGCGCCTACGAGCAGTACTTC. Residues: CASGPYGREGAYEQYF. The chain links TRBV2 to TRBJ2-7; the match to TRBD2 covers 7 bases. Germline CDR1 SNHLY, CDR2 FYNNEI. V lost 8 bases and J lost 2; bases outside the gene matches: 15. The CDR3 runs 16 residues.